This TCR beta chain was identified in a study of control samples from healthy donors and cancer patients. V was cut by 6 bases and J by 0 bases, with 15 bases left in between. The CDR3 has 15 residues. Germline CDR1 reads LNHDA; CDR2 reads SQIVND (reference sequence). Profiling relied on immunoSEQ multiplex PCR, and the TCRdb table lists in-frame clones only, not all of them. The data show over 100,000 clones, around nine tenths seen once. The sample taken for sequencing was blood. The gene calls are TRBV19 and TRBJ2-7; D is possibly TRBD2 (7 bases). The clonotype was recovered from a man aged 40-50 years in good health. In nucleotides, the CDR3 is TGTGCCAGTAGCCTGGGGGGGGCTAGCTCCTACGAGCAGTACTTC. Its protein is CASSLGGASSYEQYF.